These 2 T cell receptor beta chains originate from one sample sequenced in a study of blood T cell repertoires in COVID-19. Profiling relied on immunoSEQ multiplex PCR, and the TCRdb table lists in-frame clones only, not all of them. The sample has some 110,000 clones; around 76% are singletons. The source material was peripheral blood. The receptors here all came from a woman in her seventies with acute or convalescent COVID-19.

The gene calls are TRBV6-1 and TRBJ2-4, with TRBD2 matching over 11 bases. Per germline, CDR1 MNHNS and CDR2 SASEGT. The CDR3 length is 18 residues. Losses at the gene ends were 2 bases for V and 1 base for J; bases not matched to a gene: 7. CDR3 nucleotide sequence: TGTGCCAGCAGTGAACTAGCGGGGGGCTTTACCGCCAAAAACATTCAGTACTTC. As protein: CASSELAGGFTAKNIQYF.

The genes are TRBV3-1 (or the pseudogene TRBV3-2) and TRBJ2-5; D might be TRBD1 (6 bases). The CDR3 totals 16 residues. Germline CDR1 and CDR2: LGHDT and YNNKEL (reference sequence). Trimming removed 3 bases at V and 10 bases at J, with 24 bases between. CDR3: CASSHAPAGARSHQYF. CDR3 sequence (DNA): TGTGCCAGCAGCCACGCACCAGCAGGGGCGCGAAGCCACCAGTACTTC.